The entry below gives a single TCR beta chain sequence along with its context. Antigen unknown. This sample was included in a study of identical twins. Findings and caveats of the study: Cord blood beta clonotypes present at high abundance carried fewer insertions; no such pattern appeared in memory repertoires.

MiXCR, applied by TCRdb to the 5' RACE reads, yields one record per CDR3 protein. The sample lists around 490,000 distinct CDR3 sequences, around an eighth occurring once. The CDR3 is 13 residues long. The germline V and J ends were trimmed by 1 base and 11 bases, with 11 bases remaining between them. Germline values: CDR1 SGHDN, CDR2 FVKESK. The same sample was also used in a study of yellow fever vaccine responses in identical twins.

The sequence was obtained from a woman between 18 and 29 years old in good health. The chain carries TRBV14 and TRBJ1-4; D is uncertain. Sequencing input: CD4+ T cells sorted from blood. CDR3 sequence: CASSQVEGSKLFF. CDR3 coding DNA: TGTGCCAGCAGCCAAGTAGAGGGTTCGAAACTGTTTTTT.